The T cell receptor beta chain under discussion was sequenced for a study of cytomegalovirus exposure and HLA in healthy donors. Sequencing was performed with immunoSEQ multiplex PCR; in TCRdb, only in-frame clones are kept and a portion is missing. This table holds about 65,000 clones, 92% found once. V was shortened by 5 bases and J by 2 bases, with 10 bases between the two germline ends. Germline V lookup: CDR1 LNHDA, CDR2 SQIVND (reference sequence). The CDR3 contains 15 residues. The sequencing sample was made of PBMCs. The chain couples TRBV19 to TRBJ2-6; D perhaps matches TRBD2 (5 bases). This TCR derives from a woman younger than 30 in good health and CMV-seronegative. CDR3 in DNA: TGTGCCAGTAGTCCCCACGGGGCTGGGGCCAACGTCCTGACTTTC. Translating gives CASSPHGAGANVLTF.